This TCR beta chain was sequenced in a study of identical twins. The CDR3 has 14 amino acids. V lost 6 bases and J lost 6, with 14 bases in between. A template switching step contributed a universal primer site, while unique molecular identifiers were present in the cDNA. TCRdb analysed the 5' RACE reads with MiXCR anew, one entry per CDR3 protein. Among roughly 710,000 distinct CDR3 sequences, around 6% were seen once, and the ten largest hold 1.5% to 2%. This clonotype was observed many times. This chain uses TRBV12-3 or TRBV12-4 with TRBJ2-2, with D perhaps TRBD1 (6 bases). The sample was naive T cells sorted from blood. This clonotype was obtained from a man aged 18 to 29 in good health. In DNA, the CDR3 is TGTGCCAGCAGACCGGGACACCTCTCCGGGGAGCTGTTTTTT. Amino acid sequence: CASRPGHLSGELFF.